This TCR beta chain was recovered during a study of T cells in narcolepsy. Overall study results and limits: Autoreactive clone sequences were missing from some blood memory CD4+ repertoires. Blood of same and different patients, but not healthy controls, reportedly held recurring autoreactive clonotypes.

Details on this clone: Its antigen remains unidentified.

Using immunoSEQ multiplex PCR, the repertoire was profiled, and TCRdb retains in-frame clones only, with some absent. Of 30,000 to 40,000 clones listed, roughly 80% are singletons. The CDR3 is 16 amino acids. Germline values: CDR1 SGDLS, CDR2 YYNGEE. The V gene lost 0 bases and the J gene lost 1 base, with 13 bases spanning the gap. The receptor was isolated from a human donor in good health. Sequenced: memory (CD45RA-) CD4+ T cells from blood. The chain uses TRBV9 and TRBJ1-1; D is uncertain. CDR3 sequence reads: CASSVGLGSGNTEAFF. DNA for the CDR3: TGTGCCAGCAGCGTAGGACTGGGTTCCGGGAACACTGAAGCTTTCTTT. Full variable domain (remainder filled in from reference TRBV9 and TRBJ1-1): DSGVTQTPKHLITATGQRVTLRCSPRSGDLSVYWYQQSLDQGLQFLIQYYNGEERAKGNILERFSAQQFPDLHSELNLSSLELGDSALYFCASSVGLGSGNTEAFFGQGTRLTVV.